Below are 9 T cell receptor beta chains sequenced from a single sample in a study of response to subunit inactivated influenza vaccine. Via MiXCR, TCRdb re-called the RT-PCR reads, giving one row per CDR3 protein. The profile shows about 520,000 distinct CDR3 sequences, approximately 7.7% of them singletons. The sequencing here drew on PBMCs from blood, taken around 25 months after vaccination. The receptors shown here come from a man between 50 and 75 years old who received an inactivated influenza vaccine.

A remark on this clonotype: The junction does not match germline at one end; this may be a read error. The chain employs TRBV5-1 and TRBJ2-2, with a tentative D call TRBD1 (6 bases). The germline V gene encodes CDR1 SGHRS and CDR2 YFSETQ. This CDR3 region has 15 residues. The CDR3 reads CTSSLVDGQFGELFF. CDR3 bases: TGCACCAGCAGCTTGGTGGATGGACAGTTCGGGGAGCTGTTTTTT.

The sample holds a few counts of this clonotype. The V call is TRBV12-3 or TRBV12-4, the J call TRBJ2-1, with a tentative D call TRBD1 (7 bases). V lost 5 bases and J lost 15, with 14 bases in between. There are 11 residues in the CDR3. The CDR3 DNA sequence: TGTGCCAGCAGTGCAGGGGGGAATCGGTTCTTC. Its translation is CASSAGGNRFF.

This chain links TRBV14 with TRBJ2-1; D may be TRBD1 or TRBD2 (5 bases each). CDR3 size: 15 residues. With 1 base removed from V and 2 bases from J, the gap between germline ends came to 9 bases. The germline V gene encodes CDR1 SGHDN and CDR2 FVKESK. This chain's CDR3 is CASSQGWGTYNEQFF. As DNA, the CDR3 is TGTGCCAGCAGCCAAGGGTGGGGGACCTACAATGAGCAGTTCTTC.

This clonotype was detected only a few times. The gene calls are TRBV20-1 and TRBJ2-7, with unresolved D. Trimming pared 0 bases from V and 4 bases from J, leaving 10 bases between. The CDR3 loop spans 13 amino acids. Germline CDR1 and CDR2: DFQATT and SNEGSKA (reference sequence). The CDR3 is CSARDRRTYEQYF. The CDR3 DNA follows: TGCAGTGCTAGAGATCGGCGCACGTACGAGCAGTACTTC.

The chain has TRBV7-2 and TRBJ1-2; 11 positions match TRBD1. This CDR3 region has 16 residues. V shed 5 bases and J 4 bases; nucleotides not matched to a gene: 9. Germline loops: CDR1 SGHTA, CDR2 FQGNSA. CDR3 region: CASSPPPGTGGYGYTF. The CDR3, as DNA: TGTGCCAGCAGCCCGCCCCCCGGGACAGGGGGCTATGGCTACACCTTC.

Ten or more counts support this clonotype. The rearrangement joins TRBV20-1 to TRBJ2-5; 8 bases are a match to TRBD2. The V segment lost 1 base and the J segment 1 base; nucleotides outside the gene matches: 14. From germline, CDR1 is DFQATT and CDR2 SNEGSKA (reference sequence). CDR3 length: 18 residues. This CDR3 is CSARAVRGVNSGQETQYF. The DNA for the CDR3 is TGCAGTGCTAGAGCGGTGCGGGGGGTAAATTCGGGCCAAGAGACCCAGTACTTC.

This chain connects TRBV3-1 to TRBJ2-5, with 9 nucleotides matching TRBD1. CDR1 LGHDT and CDR2 YNNKEL come from the germline V gene (reference sequence). V shed 1 base and J 2 bases; nucleotides not matched to a gene: 8. CDR3 size: 17 residues. For the CDR3, the DNA is TGTGCCAGCAGCCAAGGGATCGTTGGGACAGGGCAAGAGACCCAGTACTTC. It is translated as CASSQGIVGTGQETQYF.

The chain joins TRBV4-1 to TRBJ2-1; weak D call: TRBD1 (5 bases). Germline CDR1 is MGHRA and CDR2 is YSYEKL. CDR3 length: 17 residues. Trimming removed 0 bases from V and 0 bases from J, with 12 bases in between. In nucleotides, the CDR3 is TGCGCCAGCAGCCAAGATAGGACAAGGAGCTCCTACAATGAGCAGTTCTTC. The encoded protein is CASSQDRTRSSYNEQFF.

This clonotype has more than one count but fewer than ten. This rearrangement joins TRBV9 to TRBJ2-1, with D tentatively TRBD2 (7 bases). CDR3 size: 16 residues. The V end was cut by 7 bases, the J end by 3 bases, with 20 bases between. Germline V CDR1 and CDR2: SGDLS, YYNGEE. The CDR3 DNA follows: TGTGCCAGCGGAAAGGGGGGGCTAGCGGTCTACAATGAGCAGTTCTTC. It specifies CASGKGGLAVYNEQFF.